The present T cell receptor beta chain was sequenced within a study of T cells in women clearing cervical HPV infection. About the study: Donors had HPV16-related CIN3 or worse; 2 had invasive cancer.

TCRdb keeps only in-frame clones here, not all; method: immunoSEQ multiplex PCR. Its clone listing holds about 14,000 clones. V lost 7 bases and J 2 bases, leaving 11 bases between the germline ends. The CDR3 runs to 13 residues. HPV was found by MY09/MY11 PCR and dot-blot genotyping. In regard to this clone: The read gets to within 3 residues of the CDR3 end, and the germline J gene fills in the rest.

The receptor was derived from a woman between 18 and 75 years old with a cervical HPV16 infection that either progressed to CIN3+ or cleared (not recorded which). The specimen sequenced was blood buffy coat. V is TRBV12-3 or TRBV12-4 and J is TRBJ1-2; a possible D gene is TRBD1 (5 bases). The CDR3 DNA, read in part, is TGTGCCAGCACCGAACAGGAGAACTATGGC. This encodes CASTEQENYG. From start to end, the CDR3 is CASTEQENYGYTF.